This record covers a single T cell receptor (beta chain). Antigen unknown. Mismatch with germline at one junction end may stem from a read error. TCRdb reprocessed the 5' RACE reads with MiXCR, giving one entry per CDR3 protein. Of around 130,000 distinct CDR3 sequences listed, roughly 3.1% are singletons. The unsorted libraries originated from 2 million PBMCs that had been stored at -80 C. The entry originates in a study of neurological immune-mediated disorders. Study outcomes and limitations: Expanded clones shared no identical CDR3 amino acid sequences across subjects, which suggested private TCR-beta repertoires in all groups.

This CDR3 has 12 residues. Germline V gene lookup returns CDR1 DFQATT and CDR2 SNEGSKA (reference sequence). The TCR comes from a woman aged 25 to 39 with multiple sclerosis. The chain uses TRBV20-1 and TRBJ1-5; D gene ambiguous. The specimen was PBMCs. This chain's CDR3 is CSATRSNKTQNF. The CDR3 coding sequence is TGCAGTGCTACGCGTAGCAATAAGACCCAGAATTTT.